The 10 T cell receptor beta chains listed next were all sequenced from one sample in a study of molecular identifiers for immune sequencing clone quantification. Each CDR3 protein is one row after TCRdb ran MiXCR on the PCR reads. Of roughly 320,000 distinct CDR3 sequences listed, 24% are singletons. Specimen: naive CD8+ T cells from blood, with Jurkat cell RNA spiked in. Stated subset: FACS-sorted CD8+CD4-CCR7+CD45RA+ naive T cells. The receptors shown here come from a human donor in good health. Some libraries in this study had Jurkat cell RNA spiked in.

There are many counts of this clonotype. CDR3 in amino acids: CAIPPAYEQYF. CDR3 nucleotide sequence: TGTGCCATCCCACCGGCGTACGAGCAGTACTTC. The J gene is TRBJ2-7, the V gene TRBV25-1; no clear D. V gave up 10 bases and J gave up 4 bases, with 11 bases separating them. The CDR3 spans 11 residues. Germline V lookup: CDR1 MGHDK, CDR2 SYGVNS.

The chain combines TRBV28 with TRBJ1-5, with D perhaps matching TRBD1 (6 bases). V lost 0 bases, J lost 4 bases, and 16 bases lay in between. The CDR3 sequence is 17 residues long. The germline CDR1 and CDR2 sequences are MDHEN and SYDVKM. The CDR3 spells CASSLWTGTTENQPQHF. The DNA of the CDR3 is TGTGCCAGCAGTTTATGGACGGGGACAACGGAGAATCAGCCCCAGCATTTT.

There are many counts of this clonotype. The chain has TRBV7-9 and TRBJ1-4; 7 bases fit TRBD1. The CDR3 runs to 15 residues. V lost 3 bases and J lost 0; bases outside the gene matches: 1. From germline, CDR1 is SEHNR and CDR2 FQNEAQ (reference sequence). The CDR3 is CASSLGTATNEKLFF. DNA of the CDR3: TGTGCCAGCAGCTTGGGGACAGCAACTAATGAAAAACTGTTTTTT.

The gene calls are TRBV6-2 or TRBV6-3 and TRBJ2-1; D unclear. The V gene lost 2 bases and the J gene lost 10 bases, with 12 bases spanning the gap. The CDR3 is 13 residues long. Per the germline V gene, CDR1 is MNHEY and CDR2 is SVGEGT. The CDR3: CASSYTIREEQFF. The CDR3 DNA reads as TGTGCCAGCAGTTACACAATCAGAGAGGAGCAGTTCTTC.

Concerning this clonotype itself: Given a much more abundant clone one base away, this may be a read error. The V and J genes are TRBV30 and TRBJ2-7; D unresolved. V was cut by 1 base and J by 3 bases, with 7 bases left in between. Germline CDR1 GTSNPN, CDR2 SVGIG (reference sequence). The CDR3 has 12 residues. The CDR3, as DNA: TGTGCCTGGAGTGAAGTGGACTACGAGCAGTACTTC. Translation gives CAWSEVDYEQYF.

This clonotype was seen only a few times. The rearrangement links TRBV5-6 to TRBJ1-1; no clear D gene. Germline lookup yields CDR1 SGHDT and CDR2 YYEEEE. Trimming left V 3 bases short and J 0 bases short, with 24 bases between. The CDR3 spans 19 residues. CDR3 sequence: CASSSEGIGGNEVNTEAFF. The CDR3 DNA sequence: TGTGCCAGCAGCTCCGAGGGAATTGGCGGGAATGAAGTGAACACTGAAGCTTTCTTT.

The rearrangement uses TRBV4-3 and TRBJ2-1; tentative D call: TRBD1 (5 bases). The CDR3 extends over 14 amino acids. V was trimmed by 4 bases and J by 6 bases, leaving 13 bases between them. Germline lookup yields CDR1 LGHNA and CDR2 YSLEER. CDR3 DNA: TGCGCCAGCAGCCCCGGTTGGGGCCTCAATGAGCAGTTCTTC. Translation gives CASSPGWGLNEQFF.

This clonotype was picked up many times. The chain employs TRBV5-1 and TRBJ2-7; D might be TRBD1 or TRBD2, each matching 5 bases. The V end was cut by 0 bases, the J end by 3 bases, with 7 bases between. This CDR3 is 13 amino acids long. CDR1 SGHRS and CDR2 YFSETQ come from the germline V gene. As DNA, the CDR3 is TGCGCCAGCAGCTTGGGGGACGACTACGAGCAGTACTTC. Translation: CASSLGDDYEQYF.

The chain recombines TRBV20-1 with TRBJ2-7; 7 bases fit TRBD1. This CDR3 is built from 13 residues. Germline lookup yields CDR1 DFQATT and CDR2 SNEGSKA (reference sequence). With V trimmed by 5 bases and J by 1 base, 5 bases remained unmatched. CDR3 residues: CSAPRQGSYEQYF. The CDR3 coding sequence is TGCAGTGCTCCACGACAGGGATCCTACGAGCAGTACTTC.

The gene calls are TRBV7-6 and TRBJ2-2; D unclear. CDR1 is SGHVS and CDR2 is FNYEAQ in the germline V gene. V was pared by 8 bases and J by 6 bases, with 19 bases between. The CDR3 is 15 residues long. The CDR3 reads CASPPGFSMAGELFF. The DNA of the CDR3 is TGTGCCAGCCCCCCCGGGTTTTCTATGGCCGGGGAGCTGTTTTTT.